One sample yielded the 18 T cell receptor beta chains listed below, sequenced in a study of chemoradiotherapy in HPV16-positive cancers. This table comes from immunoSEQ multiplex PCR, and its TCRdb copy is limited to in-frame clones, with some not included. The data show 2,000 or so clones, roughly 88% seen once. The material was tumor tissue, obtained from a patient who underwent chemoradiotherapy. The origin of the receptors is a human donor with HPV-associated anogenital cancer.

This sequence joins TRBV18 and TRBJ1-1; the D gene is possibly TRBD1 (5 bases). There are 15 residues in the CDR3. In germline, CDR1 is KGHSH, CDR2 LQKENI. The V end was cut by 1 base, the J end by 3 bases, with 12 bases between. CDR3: CASSPQGQGDTEAFF. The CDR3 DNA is TGTGCCAGCTCACCACAGGGGCAGGGAGACACTGAAGCTTTCTTT.

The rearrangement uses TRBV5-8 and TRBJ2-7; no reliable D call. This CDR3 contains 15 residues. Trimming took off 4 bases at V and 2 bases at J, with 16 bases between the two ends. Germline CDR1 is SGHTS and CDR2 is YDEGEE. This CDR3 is CASSSSRTPPYEQYV. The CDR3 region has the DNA TGTGCCAGCAGCAGTTCAAGGACCCCTCCCTACGAGCAGTACGTC.

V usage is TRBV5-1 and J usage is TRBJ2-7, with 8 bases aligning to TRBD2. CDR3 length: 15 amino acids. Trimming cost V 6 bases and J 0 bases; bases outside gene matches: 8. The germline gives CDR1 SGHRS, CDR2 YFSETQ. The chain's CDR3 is CASTEGLAPSYEQYF. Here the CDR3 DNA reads TGCGCCAGCACCGAAGGACTAGCTCCCTCCTACGAGCAGTACTTC.

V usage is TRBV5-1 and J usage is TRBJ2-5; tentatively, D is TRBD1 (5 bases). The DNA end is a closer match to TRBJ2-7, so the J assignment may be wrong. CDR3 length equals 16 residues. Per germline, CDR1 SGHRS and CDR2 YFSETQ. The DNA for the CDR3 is TGCGCCAGCAGCTTGGAACAGGTAAGGGCCAACTACGAGCAGTACTTC. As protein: CASSLEQVRANYEQYF.

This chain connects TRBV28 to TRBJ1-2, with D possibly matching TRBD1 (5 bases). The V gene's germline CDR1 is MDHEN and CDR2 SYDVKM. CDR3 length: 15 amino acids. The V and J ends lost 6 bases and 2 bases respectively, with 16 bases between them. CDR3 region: CASSSTNGGNYGYTF. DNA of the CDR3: TGTGCCAGCAGCTCAACAAATGGGGGGAACTATGGCTACACCTTC.

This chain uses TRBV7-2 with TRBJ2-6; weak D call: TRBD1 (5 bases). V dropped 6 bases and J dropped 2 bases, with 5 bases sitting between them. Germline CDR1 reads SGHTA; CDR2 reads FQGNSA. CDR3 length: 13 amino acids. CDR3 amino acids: CASRGPGANVLTF. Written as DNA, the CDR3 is TGTGCCAGCAGGGGGCCTGGGGCCAACGTCCTGACTTTC.

CDR3 bases: TGTGCCAGCAGTTACATGAGGGGCCCCCTCCACTTT. Translated, it gives CASSYMRGPLHF. The chain has TRBV6-5 and TRBJ1-6; perhaps TRBD1 as D (5 bases). The V end lost 2 bases, the J end lost 13 bases, and 9 bases lay between the germline ends. This CDR3 has 12 amino acids. CDR1 is MNHEY and CDR2 is SVGAGI in the germline V gene.

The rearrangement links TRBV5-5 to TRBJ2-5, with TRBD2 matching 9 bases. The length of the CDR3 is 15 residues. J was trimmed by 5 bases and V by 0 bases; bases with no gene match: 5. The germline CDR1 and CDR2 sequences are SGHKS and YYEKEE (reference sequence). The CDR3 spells CASSLGLAAYETQYF. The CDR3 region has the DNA TGTGCCAGCAGCTTGGGACTAGCGGCGTATGAGACCCAGTACTTC.

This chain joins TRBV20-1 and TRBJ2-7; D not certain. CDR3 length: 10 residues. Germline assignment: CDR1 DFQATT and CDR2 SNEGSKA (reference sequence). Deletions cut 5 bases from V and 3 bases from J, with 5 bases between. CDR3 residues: CSAGIYEQYF. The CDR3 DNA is TGCAGTGCTGGAATCTACGAGCAGTACTTC.

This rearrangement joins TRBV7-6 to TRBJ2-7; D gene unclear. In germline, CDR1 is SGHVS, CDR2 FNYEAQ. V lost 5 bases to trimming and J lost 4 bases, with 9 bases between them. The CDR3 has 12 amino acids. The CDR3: CASSEDEYEQYF. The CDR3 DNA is TGTGCCAGCAGCGAGGATGAATACGAGCAGTACTTC.

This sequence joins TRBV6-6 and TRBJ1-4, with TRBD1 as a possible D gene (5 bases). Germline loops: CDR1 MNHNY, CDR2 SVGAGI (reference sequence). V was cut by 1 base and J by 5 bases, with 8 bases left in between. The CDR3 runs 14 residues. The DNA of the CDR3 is TGTGCCAGCAGTTACTTTGGGGGGAATGAAAAACTGTTTTTT. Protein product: CASSYFGGNEKLFF.

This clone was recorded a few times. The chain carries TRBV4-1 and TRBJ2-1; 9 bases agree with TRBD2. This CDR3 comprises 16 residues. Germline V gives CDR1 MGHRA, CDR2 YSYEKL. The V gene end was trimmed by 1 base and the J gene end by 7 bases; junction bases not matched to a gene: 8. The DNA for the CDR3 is TGCGCCAGCAGCCAAGTGAGCGGGAGGAGGAATAATGAGCAGTTCTTC. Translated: CASSQVSGRRNNEQFF.

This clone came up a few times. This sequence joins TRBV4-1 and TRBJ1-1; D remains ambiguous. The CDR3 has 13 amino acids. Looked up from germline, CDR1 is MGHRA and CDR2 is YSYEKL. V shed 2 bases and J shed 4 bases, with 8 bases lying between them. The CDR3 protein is CASSQREVTEAFF. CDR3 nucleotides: TGCGCCAGCAGCCAAAGGGAGGTCACTGAAGCTTTCTTT.

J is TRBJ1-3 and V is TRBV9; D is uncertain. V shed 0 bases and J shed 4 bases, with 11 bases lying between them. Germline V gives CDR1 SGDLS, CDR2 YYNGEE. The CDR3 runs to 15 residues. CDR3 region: CASSVGKHIGNTIYF. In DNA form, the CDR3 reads TGTGCCAGCAGCGTAGGAAAGCATATCGGAAACACCATATATTTT.

The CDR3 nucleotides are TGTGCCAGTAGTACCCGGGGAGCCGTGAACACTGAAGCTTTCTTT. Translating gives CASSTRGAVNTEAFF. The chain employs TRBV19 and TRBJ1-1; D is undetermined. Trimming took 4 bases from V and 0 from J, leaving 12 bases between them. Germline CDR1 and CDR2: LNHDA and SQIVND (reference sequence). This CDR3 spans 15 amino acids.

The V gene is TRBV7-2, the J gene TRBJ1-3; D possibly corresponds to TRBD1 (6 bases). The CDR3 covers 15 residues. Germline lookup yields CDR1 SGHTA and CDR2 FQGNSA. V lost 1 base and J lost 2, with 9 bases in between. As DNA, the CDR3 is TGTGCCAGCAGCTTAGGGGGGGCGGCTGGAAACACCATATATTTT. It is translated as CASSLGGAAGNTIYF.

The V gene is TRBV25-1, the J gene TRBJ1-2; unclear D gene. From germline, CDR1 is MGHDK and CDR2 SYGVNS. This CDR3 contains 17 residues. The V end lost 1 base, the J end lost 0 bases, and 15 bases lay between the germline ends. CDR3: CASSESPHGGANYGYTF. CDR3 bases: TGTGCCAGCAGTGAATCACCTCACGGAGGAGCTAACTATGGCTACACCTTC.

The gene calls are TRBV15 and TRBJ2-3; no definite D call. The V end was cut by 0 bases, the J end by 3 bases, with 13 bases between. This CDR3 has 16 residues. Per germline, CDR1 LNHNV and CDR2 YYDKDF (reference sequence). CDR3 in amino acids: CATSRDRGGPTDTQYF. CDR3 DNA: TGTGCCACCAGCAGAGATCGTGGCGGACCAACAGATACGCAGTATTTT.